A selection of T cell receptor beta chains follows, all from one sample in a study of blood T cell repertoires in COVID-19. Measured with immunoSEQ multiplex PCR; TCRdb has only the in-frame clones, and not every one. The sample has 20,000 to 25,000 clones, roughly 90% seen once. The sample comprised peripheral blood. Receptor source: a human donor in a cohort sampled during active COVID-19. Each CDR3 is given with its conserved first and last residue. Each record gives: CDR3 length, clone size, D gene, V gene, J gene, CDR3 protein, CDR3 DNA. D genes are given only for firm matches. Clone size appears in some rows only: once, few, many, or a class for an expanded clone.

CDR3 length: 14; clone size: once; D gene: TRBD1; V gene: TRBV14; J gene: TRBJ1-4; CDR3 protein: CASSQSRGQEKLFF; CDR3 DNA: TGTGCCAGCAGCCAATCTAGGGGACAGGAAAAACTGTTTTTT
CDR3 length: 14; clone size: once; D gene: TRBD2; V gene: TRBV6-5; J gene: TRBJ2-3; CDR3 protein: CATMLAGGPDTQYF; CDR3 DNA: TGTGCCACCATGCTAGCGGGAGGTCCAGATACGCAGTATTTT
CDR3 length: 15; clone size: -; D gene: TRBD1; V gene: TRBV2; J gene: TRBJ1-5; CDR3 protein: CASRKGTAEHQPQHF; CDR3 DNA: TGTGCCAGCAGGAAAGGGACAGCAGAACATCAGCCCCAGCATTTT
CDR3 length: 12; clone size: -; D gene: -; V gene: TRBV12-3/TRBV12-4; J gene: TRBJ2-1; CDR3 protein: CASSYGINEQFF; CDR3 DNA: TGTGCCAGCAGCTACGGGATCAATGAGCAGTTCTTC
CDR3 length: 10; clone size: -; D gene: -; V gene: TRBV20-1; J gene: TRBJ2-7; CDR3 protein: CSALHYEQYF; CDR3 DNA: TGCAGTGCGTTACATTACGAGCAGTACTTC
CDR3 length: 14; clone size: -; D gene: -; V gene: TRBV28; J gene: TRBJ1-5; CDR3 protein: CASSFSGDRQPQHF; CDR3 DNA: TGTGCCAGCAGTTTTTCAGGGGATAGGCAGCCCCAGCATTTT
CDR3 length: 14; clone size: -; D gene: TRBD1; V gene: TRBV6-5; J gene: TRBJ2-1; CDR3 protein: CASSYNRGDNEQFF; CDR3 DNA: TGTGCCAGCAGTTATAACAGGGGGGACAATGAGCAGTTCTTC
CDR3 length: 15; clone size: -; D gene: TRBD2; V gene: TRBV6-5; J gene: TRBJ2-7; CDR3 protein: CASSNERDHSYEQYF; CDR3 DNA: TGTGCCAGCAGTAATGAGCGGGACCACTCCTACGAGCAGTACTTC
CDR3 length: 15; clone size: -; D gene: TRBD2; V gene: TRBV2; J gene: TRBJ2-1; CDR3 protein: CASLVTSGRVNEQFF; CDR3 DNA: TGTGCCAGCTTGGTGACAAGCGGGAGGGTTAATGAGCAGTTCTTC
CDR3 length: 13; clone size: -; D gene: TRBD1; V gene: TRBV29-1; J gene: TRBJ1-1; CDR3 protein: CSATHRGGTEAFF; CDR3 DNA: TGCAGCGCGACTCACAGGGGTGGGACTGAAGCTTTCTTT
CDR3 length: 16; clone size: -; D gene: TRBD2; V gene: TRBV6-1; J gene: TRBJ2-1; CDR3 protein: CASSAPGLAGYNEQFF; CDR3 DNA: TGTGCCAGCAGTGCCCCGGGACTAGCGGGTTACAATGAGCAGTTCTTC
CDR3 length: 15; clone size: -; D gene: TRBD2; V gene: TRBV5-4; J gene: TRBJ2-1; CDR3 protein: CASSFSGREINEQFF; CDR3 DNA: TGTGCCAGCAGCTTTAGCGGGAGGGAGATAAATGAGCAGTTCTTC
CDR3 length: 14; clone size: once; D gene: -; V gene: TRBV9; J gene: TRBJ2-1; CDR3 protein: CASSGTALYNEQFF; CDR3 DNA: TGTGCCAGCAGCGGGACTGCCCTCTACAATGAGCAGTTCTTC
CDR3 length: 16; clone size: -; D gene: TRBD1; V gene: TRBV6-5; J gene: TRBJ1-1; CDR3 protein: CASSYSSGGGYDEAFF; CDR3 DNA: TGTGCCAGCAGTTACTCGTCAGGGGGTGGTTACGATGAAGCTTTCTTT
CDR3 length: 12; clone size: few; D gene: -; V gene: TRBV2; J gene: TRBJ1-1; CDR3 protein: CASRDSGTEAFF; CDR3 DNA: TGTGCCAGCAGGGACAGTGGGACTGAAGCTTTCTTT
CDR3 length: 13; clone size: -; D gene: -; V gene: TRBV5-1; J gene: TRBJ2-1; CDR3 protein: CASSLGVDNEQFF; CDR3 DNA: TGCGCCAGCAGCTTGGGAGTGGACAATGAGCAGTTCTTC
CDR3 length: 14; clone size: -; D gene: -; V gene: TRBV6-2/TRBV6-3; J gene: TRBJ1-2; CDR3 protein: CASSYGGRNDGYTF; CDR3 DNA: TGTGCCAGCAGTTACGGAGGGCGGAACGACGGCTACACCTTC
CDR3 length: 13; clone size: -; D gene: -; V gene: TRBV28; J gene: TRBJ2-7; CDR3 protein: CASTRTKSTEQYF; CDR3 DNA: TGTGCCAGCACGCGGACTAAGTCTACGGAGCAGTACTTC
CDR3 length: 16; clone size: -; D gene: TRBD2; V gene: TRBV6-2/TRBV6-3; J gene: TRBJ2-6; CDR3 protein: CASTYGGDSGANVLTF; CDR3 DNA: TGTGCCAGCACTTACGGGGGGGACTCTGGGGCCAACGTCCTGACTTTC
CDR3 length: 14; clone size: -; D gene: TRBD1; V gene: TRBV30; J gene: TRBJ1-2; CDR3 protein: CAWTPGQDPYGYTF; CDR3 DNA: TGTGCCTGGACCCCGGGACAGGACCCCTATGGCTACACCTTC
CDR3 length: 15; clone size: few; D gene: -; V gene: TRBV18; J gene: TRBJ1-1; CDR3 protein: CASSRGGSGNTEAFF; CDR3 DNA: TGTGCCAGCTCCCGCGGGGGTTCGGGGAACACTGAAGCTTTCTTT
CDR3 length: 15; clone size: -; D gene: -; V gene: TRBV6-5; J gene: TRBJ1-5; CDR3 protein: CASSLRRGYNQPQHF; CDR3 DNA: TGTGCCAGCAGTCTGCGGCGTGGATACAATCAGCCCCAGCATTTT
CDR3 length: 14; clone size: -; D gene: -; V gene: TRBV11-3; J gene: TRBJ2-7; CDR3 protein: CASRKERRSYEQYF; CDR3 DNA: TGTGCCAGCAGGAAGGAGAGGCGCTCCTACGAGCAGTACTTC
CDR3 length: 19; clone size: -; D gene: TRBD2; V gene: TRBV9; J gene: TRBJ2-7; CDR3 protein: CASKGDPGTSGRKPYEQYF; CDR3 DNA: TGTGCCAGCAAAGGGGACCCGGGGACTAGCGGGAGGAAGCCCTACGAGCAGTACTTC
CDR3 length: 13; clone size: -; D gene: -; V gene: TRBV3-1/TRBV3-2; J gene: TRBJ1-2; CDR3 protein: CASRRGGEDGYTF; CDR3 DNA: TGTGCCAGCAGGAGGGGAGGGGAGGATGGCTACACCTTC
CDR3 length: 15; clone size: -; D gene: -; V gene: TRBV10-3; J gene: TRBJ2-1; CDR3 protein: CAISGGPTGYNEQFF; CDR3 DNA: TGTGCCATCAGTGGAGGGCCTACTGGCTACAATGAGCAGTTCTTC
CDR3 length: 15; clone size: few; D gene: -; V gene: TRBV5-1; J gene: TRBJ2-2; CDR3 protein: CASSLRQSTTGELFF; CDR3 DNA: TGCGCCAGCAGCTTGAGACAGAGCACCACCGGGGAGCTGTTTTTT
CDR3 length: 16; clone size: -; D gene: TRBD2; V gene: TRBV27; J gene: TRBJ2-1; CDR3 protein: CASSSLGGGAYNEQFF; CDR3 DNA: TGTGCCAGCAGTTCCCTTGGGGGGGGTGCCTACAATGAGCAGTTCTTC
CDR3 length: 14; clone size: once; D gene: TRBD1; V gene: TRBV4-1; J gene: TRBJ2-2; CDR3 protein: CASSPTGVTGELFF; CDR3 DNA: TGCGCCAGCAGCCCCACAGGGGTCACCGGGGAGCTGTTTTTT
CDR3 length: 14; clone size: once; D gene: TRBD1; V gene: TRBV6-6; J gene: TRBJ2-3; CDR3 protein: CASSYGTGTDTQYF; CDR3 DNA: TGTGCCAGCAGTTACGGGACAGGCACAGATACGCAGTATTTT
CDR3 length: 15; clone size: -; D gene: TRBD1; V gene: TRBV6-5; J gene: TRBJ2-7; CDR3 protein: CASRAGRTGAHEQYF; CDR3 DNA: TGTGCCAGCCGGGCCGGGAGGACAGGGGCCCACGAGCAGTACTTC
CDR3 length: 15; clone size: -; D gene: TRBD2; V gene: TRBV24-1; J gene: TRBJ2-3; CDR3 protein: CATSASGPSTDTQYF; CDR3 DNA: TGTGCCACCAGTGCTAGCGGTCCTAGCACAGATACGCAGTATTTT
CDR3 length: 12; clone size: -; D gene: TRBD1; V gene: TRBV3-1/TRBV3-2; J gene: TRBJ1-2; CDR3 protein: CASSPGTVGYTF; CDR3 DNA: TGTGCCAGCAGCCCAGGGACAGTTGGCTACACCTTC
CDR3 length: 16; clone size: -; D gene: -; V gene: TRBV6-5; J gene: TRBJ1-1; CDR3 protein: CASSYSAGFGSTEAFF; CDR3 DNA: TGTGCCAGCAGTTACTCTGCGGGGTTCGGGAGTACTGAAGCTTTCTTT
CDR3 length: 13; clone size: -; D gene: -; V gene: TRBV2; J gene: TRBJ1-1; CDR3 protein: CASSDPGNTEAFF; CDR3 DNA: TGTGCCAGCAGCGATCCAGGGAACACTGAAGCTTTCTTT
CDR3 length: 14; clone size: -; D gene: TRBD1; V gene: TRBV28; J gene: TRBJ1-1; CDR3 protein: CASSAGGTMIEAFF; CDR3 DNA: TGTGCCAGCAGTGCAGGGGGTACCATGATTGAAGCTTTCTTT
CDR3 length: 13; clone size: -; D gene: -; V gene: TRBV5-1; J gene: TRBJ2-7; CDR3 protein: CASSFTASYEQYF; CDR3 DNA: TGCGCCAGCAGCTTCACAGCAAGCTACGAGCAGTACTTC
CDR3 length: 16; clone size: few; D gene: TRBD2; V gene: TRBV2; J gene: TRBJ2-7; CDR3 protein: CASSETSGRPTYEQYF; CDR3 DNA: TGTGCCAGCAGTGAAACTAGCGGGAGGCCTACCTACGAGCAGTACTTC
CDR3 length: 19; clone size: few; D gene: TRBD1; V gene: TRBV2; J gene: TRBJ1-3; CDR3 protein: CASSDDVTGGFLSGNTIYF; CDR3 DNA: TGTGCCAGCAGTGATGATGTGACAGGGGGTTTTCTCTCTGGAAACACCATATATTTT
CDR3 length: 15; clone size: -; D gene: TRBD1; V gene: TRBV5-5; J gene: TRBJ2-3; CDR3 protein: CASSLDTGGGDTQYF; CDR3 DNA: TGTGCCAGCAGCTTGGATACAGGGGGTGGAGATACGCAGTATTTT
CDR3 length: 16; clone size: once; D gene: TRBD2; V gene: TRBV19; J gene: TRBJ2-1; CDR3 protein: CASNSPGTSGGNEQFF; CDR3 DNA: TGTGCCAGTAACTCCCCAGGGACTAGCGGGGGGAATGAGCAGTTCTTC
CDR3 length: 16; clone size: -; D gene: TRBD2; V gene: TRBV13; J gene: TRBJ2-2; CDR3 protein: CASSLQGSGPTGELFF; CDR3 DNA: TGTGCCAGCAGCTTACAAGGTAGCGGGCCGACCGGGGAGCTGTTTTTT
CDR3 length: 13; clone size: once; D gene: -; V gene: TRBV6-5; J gene: TRBJ1-1; CDR3 protein: CASSSGQYTEAFF; CDR3 DNA: TGTGCCAGCAGTTCAGGACAGTACACTGAAGCTTTCTTT
CDR3 length: 15; clone size: few; D gene: TRBD1; V gene: TRBV7-9; J gene: TRBJ1-2; CDR3 protein: CASSLVSNRGRGYTF; CDR3 DNA: TGTGCCAGCAGCTTAGTCTCTAACAGGGGGCGAGGCTACACCTTC
CDR3 length: 17; clone size: -; D gene: -; V gene: TRBV3-1/TRBV3-2; J gene: TRBJ2-1; CDR3 protein: CASSQDGGEEVYNEQFF; CDR3 DNA: TGTGCCAGCAGCCAAGATGGCGGGGAGGAGGTCTACAATGAGCAGTTCTTC
CDR3 length: 17; clone size: -; D gene: TRBD1; V gene: TRBV19; J gene: TRBJ2-6; CDR3 protein: CASSRDRGFRGANVLTF; CDR3 DNA: TGTGCCAGTAGTAGGGACAGGGGGTTTCGCGGGGCCAACGTCCTGACTTTC
CDR3 length: 15; clone size: once; D gene: TRBD2; V gene: TRBV5-1; J gene: TRBJ2-2; CDR3 protein: CASSWEGLNTGELFF; CDR3 DNA: TGCGCCAGCTCCTGGGAGGGACTGAACACCGGGGAGCTGTTTTTT
CDR3 length: 13; clone size: -; D gene: -; V gene: TRBV4-1; J gene: TRBJ1-2; CDR3 protein: CASSQEQVYGYTF; CDR3 DNA: TGCGCCAGCAGCCAAGAACAGGTATACGGCTACACCTTC
CDR3 length: 14; clone size: -; D gene: -; V gene: TRBV3-1/TRBV3-2; J gene: TRBJ1-5; CDR3 protein: CASSRGPMGQPQHF; CDR3 DNA: TGTGCCAGCAGCCGCGGGCCAATGGGGCAGCCCCAGCATTTT
CDR3 length: 15; clone size: -; D gene: -; V gene: TRBV7-2; J gene: TRBJ1-3; CDR3 protein: CASSLSTGGGNTIYF; CDR3 DNA: TGTGCCAGCAGCTTATCGACGGGGGGTGGAAACACCATATATTTT
CDR3 length: 15; clone size: -; D gene: TRBD1; V gene: TRBV18; J gene: TRBJ1-6; CDR3 protein: CASSPQGGENSPLHF; CDR3 DNA: TGTGCCAGCTCACCGCAAGGGGGCGAGAATTCACCCCTCCACTTT
CDR3 length: 18; clone size: -; D gene: -; V gene: TRBV11-3; J gene: TRBJ2-6; CDR3 protein: CASSLRGSSLSGANVLTF; CDR3 DNA: TGTGCCAGCAGCTTAAGGGGCTCGAGCCTCTCTGGGGCCAACGTCCTGACTTTC
CDR3 length: 13; clone size: once; D gene: TRBD1; V gene: TRBV27; J gene: TRBJ1-1; CDR3 protein: CASSSTGGTEAFF; CDR3 DNA: TGTGCCAGCAGTTCCACAGGGGGCACTGAAGCTTTCTTT
CDR3 length: 13; clone size: -; D gene: -; V gene: TRBV29-1; J gene: TRBJ2-5; CDR3 protein: CTIYYPYQETQYF; CDR3 DNA: TGCACAATATACTACCCGTACCAAGAGACCCAGTACTTC